Listed here are 26 T cell receptor beta chains from one sample, sequenced in a study of blood T cell repertoires in COVID-19. Profiled with immunoSEQ multiplex PCR; TCRdb holds only in-frame clones, not every one. The sample holds around 140,000 clones, 85% to 90% seen once. The specimen sequenced was peripheral blood. The origin of the receptors is a man aged 80 or over with acute or convalescent COVID-19.

The rearrangement uses TRBV7-9 and TRBJ1-1; the D gene is possibly TRBD1 (5 bases). The CDR3 runs 16 residues. In germline, CDR1 is SEHNR, CDR2 FQNEAQ (reference sequence). With 1 base removed from V and 1 base from J, the gap between germline ends came to 13 bases. The CDR3 nucleotides read TGTGCCAGCAGCTTAGGGTCGACAGTGCGGAACACTGAAGCTTTCTTT. Translation: CASSLGSTVRNTEAFF. The full variable domain, rest sourced from reference TRBV7-9 and TRBJ1-1, is DTGVSQNPRHKITKRGQNVTFRCDPISEHNRLYWYRQTLGQGPEFLTYFQNEAQLEKSRLLSDRFSAERPKGSFSTLEIQRTEQGDSAMYLCASSLGSTVRNTEAFFGQGTRLTVV.

V and J are TRBV30 and TRBJ1-2; 7 nucleotides match TRBD1. J was trimmed by 6 bases and V by 2 bases; bases with no gene match: 3. The CDR3 is 12 amino acids. From germline, CDR1 is GTSNPN and CDR2 SVGIG (reference sequence). In nucleotides, the CDR3 is TGTGCCTGGAGTCGAGGGGGCAATGGCTACACCTTC. It encodes CAWSRGGNGYTF.

The genes are TRBV12-3 or TRBV12-4 and TRBJ1-5; possible D gene TRBD1, 5 bases. The ends were cut back, 6 bases at V and 5 bases at J, with 11 bases in the middle. The CDR3 contains 13 residues. The CDR3 loop reads CASRSQDDQPQHF. CDR3 bases: TGTGCCAGCAGGTCACAGGATGATCAGCCCCAGCATTTT.

The V call is TRBV28, the J call TRBJ2-1; 9 bases fit TRBD2. The germline V gene has CDR1 MDHEN and CDR2 SYDVKM. J was trimmed by 5 bases and V by 10 bases; bases with no gene match: 6. This CDR3 is 13 amino acids long. The CDR3 region is CATLRGRDNEQFF. The CDR3 region has the DNA TGTGCCACCTTACGCGGGAGGGACAATGAGCAGTTCTTC.

The rearrangement joins TRBV3-1 (or the pseudogene TRBV3-2) to TRBJ2-7; 7 nucleotides agree with TRBD2. The V and J ends lost 1 base and 3 bases, in that order; junction bases with no gene match: 6. CDR1 is LGHDT and CDR2 is YNNKEL in the germline V gene (reference sequence). This CDR3 is 15 amino acids long. The CDR3 sequence: CASSQVPRGVYEQYF. In DNA, the CDR3 is TGTGCCAGCAGCCAAGTACCCCGGGGGGTCTACGAGCAGTACTTC.

The genes are TRBV7-2 and TRBJ2-5; TRBD1 matches at 9 bases. The CDR3 is made up of 14 amino acids. Germline CDR1 SGHTA, CDR2 FQGNSA. Unmatched junction bases numbered 6, after V lost 5 bases and J lost 5 bases. DNA for the CDR3: TGTGCCAGCAGCCCGCGGACAGGGGCGGAGACCCAGTACTTC. This gives the protein CASSPRTGAETQYF. The whole variable domain, filled in from reference TRBV7-2 and TRBJ2-5, reads GAGVSQSPSNKVTEKGKDVELRCDPISGHTALYWYRQSLGQGLEFLIYFQGNSAPDKSGLPSDRFSAERTGGSVSTLTIQRTQQEDSAVYLCASSPRTGAETQYFGPGTRLLVL.

The chain is built from TRBV12-3 or TRBV12-4 and TRBJ1-2; perhaps TRBD1 as D (5 bases). V lost 6 bases to trimming and J lost 0 bases, with 8 bases between them. The CDR3 totals 13 residues. CDR3 in amino acids: CASSPTANYGYTF. CDR3 bases: TGTGCCAGCAGCCCGACAGCTAACTATGGCTACACCTTC.

CDR3 in DNA: TGTGCCAGCAGCGCGGGGGATTCTGGAAACACCATATATTTT. Protein product: CASSAGDSGNTIYF. The V gene is TRBV5-6, the J gene TRBJ1-3; perhaps TRBD1 as D (5 bases). There are 14 residues in the CDR3. Germline V gene sequence: CDR1 SGHDT, CDR2 YYEEEE. Trimming removed 4 bases at V and 1 base at J, with 9 bases between.

The sample holds one count of this clone. The chain recombines TRBV7-2 with TRBJ1-2, with TRBD1 identical over 11 bases. V dropped 6 bases and J dropped 0; count of bases not matched to a gene: 0. There are 14 residues in the CDR3. CDR1 and CDR2 (germline): SGHTA, FQGNSA. DNA for the CDR3: TGTGCCAGCAGGGGACAGGGGGCTAACTATGGCTACACCTTC. Translated: CASRGQGANYGYTF. The full variable domain, with the rest looked up from reference TRBV7-2 and TRBJ1-2, is GAGVSQSPSNKVTEKGKDVELRCDPISGHTALYWYRQSLGQGLEFLIYFQGNSAPDKSGLPSDRFSAERTGGSVSTLTIQRTQQEDSAVYLCASRGQGANYGYTFGSGTRLTVV.

This clone appeared a single time. This chain uses TRBV3-1 (or the pseudogene TRBV3-2) with TRBJ2-7; 10 bases map to TRBD2. CDR1 and CDR2 from the germline V gene are LGHDT and YNNKEL (reference sequence). The CDR3 spans 16 residues. V dropped 1 base and J dropped 2; count of bases not matched to a gene: 5. The CDR3 DNA reads as TGTGCCAGCAGCCAAGTATCAGCGGGAGGGCCCTACGAGCAGTACTTC. Translated: CASSQVSAGGPYEQYF.

As concerns this clone: Other nucleotide sequences from this sample produce the same CDR3. The chain combines TRBV28 with TRBJ2-7; 9 nucleotides line up with TRBD1. Germline-derived CDR1 and CDR2 are MDHEN and SYDVKM. Germline trimming cut 6 bases from V and 1 base from J; bases unmatched to any gene: 4. The CDR3 has 14 amino acids. This chain's CDR3 is CASRGQGLSYEQYF. The CDR3 DNA reads TGTGCCAGCAGAGGACAGGGGCTTTCCTACGAGCAGTACTTC.

V is TRBV11-2 and J is TRBJ1-4; D is possibly TRBD1 (6 bases). The CDR3 sequence is 15 residues long. Germline V gives CDR1 SGHAT, CDR2 FQNNGV. V lost 5 bases and J 5 bases, leaving 15 bases between the germline ends. The chain's CDR3 is CASSQGSRGNEKLFF. CDR3 nucleotide sequence: TGTGCCAGCAGCCAAGGGAGCAGGGGCAATGAAAAACTGTTTTTT.

V gene TRBV11-3 combines with J gene TRBJ2-3; 13 nucleotides align to TRBD2. The CDR3 spans 19 residues. Per germline, CDR1 SGHNT and CDR2 YENEEA. The V gene end was trimmed by 5 bases and the J gene end by 5 bases; junction bases not matched to a gene: 16. The CDR3 region is CASSPGIGRTSGRIDTQYF. The CDR3, as DNA: TGTGCCAGCAGCCCAGGGATCGGCCGGACTAGCGGGAGAATAGATACGCAGTATTTT.

The V call is TRBV2, the J call TRBJ2-1, with 9 bases fitting TRBD2. Germline V lookup: CDR1 SNHLY, CDR2 FYNNEI. This CDR3 is built from 12 residues. The junction had 2 bases not matched to a gene; V was cut back by 7 bases and J by 7 bases. CDR3 protein: CASKREVNEQFF. The CDR3 DNA reads TGTGCCAGCAAGCGGGAGGTGAATGAGCAGTTCTTC.

CDR3 DNA sequence: TGCGCCAGCAGCTTCGTCCCGGGGATGTTAGACTCACCCCTCCACTTT. It specifies CASSFVPGMLDSPLHF. The genes are TRBV5-1 and TRBJ1-6; D gene unclear. This CDR3 comprises 16 residues. V lost 2 bases, J lost 10 bases, and 19 bases lay in between. Germline loops: CDR1 SGHRS, CDR2 YFSETQ.

This clone was recorded a few times. The chain couples TRBV6-5 to TRBJ1-1, with D maybe TRBD1 (5 bases). The CDR3 has 13 residues. V was clipped by 6 bases and J by 0 bases, with 8 bases between them. Germline V gene data show CDR1 as MNHEY and CDR2 as SVGAGI. The CDR3 reads CASSRQMNTEAFF. The CDR3, as DNA: TGTGCCAGCAGCCGACAGATGAACACTGAAGCTTTCTTT.

The chain is built from TRBV5-6 and TRBJ2-1; maybe TRBD1 (5 bases). CDR1 and CDR2 (germline): SGHDT, YYEEEE. Trimming removed 3 bases at V and 3 bases at J, with 13 bases between. CDR3 size: 15 residues. The CDR3 bases are TGTGCCAGCAGCTACGATAGGGGAAACTACAATGAGCAGTTCTTC. This codes for CASSYDRGNYNEQFF. Using reference TRBV5-6 and TRBJ2-1 for the parts outside the CDR3, the full variable domain is DAGVTQSPTHLIKTRGQQVTLRCSPKSGHDTVSWYQQALGQGPQFIFQYYEEEERQRGNFPDRFSGHQFPNYSSELNVNALLLGDSALYLCASSYDRGNYNEQFFGPGTRLTVL.

The V and J genes are TRBV6-5 and TRBJ1-6; D is ambiguous. Looked up from germline, CDR1 is MNHEY and CDR2 is SVGAGI. The CDR3 is made up of 12 amino acids. V shed 3 bases and J shed 6 bases, with 3 bases lying between them. The chain's CDR3 is CASSYINSPLHF. CDR3 nucleotide sequence: TGTGCCAGCAGTTATATTAATTCACCCCTCCACTTT.

This rearrangement joins TRBV9 to TRBJ2-1, with 9 bases identical to TRBD2. The CDR3 has 16 residues. Germline-derived CDR1 and CDR2 are SGDLS and YYNGEE. Trimming removed 6 bases from V and 4 bases from J; junction bases left unmatched: 11. Here the CDR3 reads CASTKGIAGEYNEQFF. The CDR3 nucleotides are TGTGCCAGCACCAAGGGTATAGCGGGGGAGTACAATGAGCAGTTCTTC.

For the CDR3, the DNA is TGTGCCACCAGCAGATTAGCGGGAGGGGACTACGAGCAGTACTTC. Protein sequence: CATSRLAGGDYEQYF. The J gene is TRBJ2-7, the V gene TRBV15; 11 bases agree with TRBD2. V trimming: 2 bases; J trimming: 3 bases; junction bases outside the gene matches: 3. This CDR3 has 15 residues. Germline CDR1 LNHNV, CDR2 YYDKDF (reference sequence).

V usage is TRBV7-9 and J usage is TRBJ2-3; TRBD1 matches at 9 bases. The CDR3 consists of 15 residues. V trimming: 1 base; J trimming: 6 bases; junction bases outside the gene matches: 5. Germline CDR1 reads SEHNR; CDR2 reads FQNEAQ (reference sequence). CDR3 DNA: TGTGCCAGCAGCTTAGGGGGGACAGGGTCCGATACGCAGTATTTT. This gives the protein CASSLGGTGSDTQYF.

V gene TRBV7-9 combines with J gene TRBJ1-2; D is uncertain. In germline, CDR1 is SEHNR, CDR2 FQNEAQ (reference sequence). Trimming took 1 base from V and 5 from J, leaving 17 bases between them. The CDR3 sequence is 16 residues long. CDR3 DNA: TGTGCCAGCAGCTTAGTCCCCCCCGAGTCGAAATATGGCTACACCTTC. Its translation is CASSLVPPESKYGYTF.

The rearrangement joins TRBV18 to TRBJ1-1, with D hard to call. Looked up from germline, CDR1 is KGHSH and CDR2 is LQKENI. Trimming left V 6 bases short and J 2 bases short, with 10 bases between. The CDR3 is made up of 13 amino acids. Here the CDR3 reads CASSTGVNTEAFF. CDR3 sequence (DNA): TGTGCCAGCTCGACCGGGGTTAACACTGAAGCTTTCTTT. Together with reference TRBV18 and TRBJ1-1, the CDR3 gives the full variable domain: NAGVMQNPRHLVRRRGQEARLRCSPMKGHSHVYWYRQLPEEGLKFMVYLQKENIIDESGMPKERFSAEFPKEGPSILRIQQVVRGDSAAYFCASSTGVNTEAFFGQGTRLTVV.

This clone was recorded a few times. This chain joins TRBV7-9 and TRBJ2-1; tentatively, D is TRBD2 (5 bases). Germline assignment: CDR1 SEHNR and CDR2 FQNEAQ (reference sequence). Trimming left V 3 bases short and J 10 bases short, with 10 bases between. The CDR3 is 12 residues long. CDR3 in DNA: TGTGCCAGCAGCTTGAGGGCGTGGGAGCAGTTCTTC. Encoded protein: CASSLRAWEQFF.

The chain links TRBV30 to TRBJ1-3; D uncertain. The CDR3 loop spans 13 amino acids. Germline V gives CDR1 GTSNPN, CDR2 SVGIG (reference sequence). V gave up 3 bases and J gave up 4 bases, with 10 bases separating them. CDR3 in DNA: TGTGCCTGGAGAGTCACATCCGGAAACACCATATATTTT. Its translation is CAWRVTSGNTIYF.

The chain joins TRBV3-1 (or the pseudogene TRBV3-2) to TRBJ2-5, with D hard to call. V was trimmed by 0 bases and J by 5 bases, leaving 16 bases between them. Germline CDR1 reads LGHDT; CDR2 reads YNNKEL (reference sequence). The CDR3 contains 16 residues. This CDR3 is CASSQDAGMFMETQYF. In DNA form, the CDR3 reads TGTGCCAGCAGCCAAGATGCCGGTATGTTCATGGAGACCCAGTACTTC.